One and the same sample provided the 2 T cell receptor beta chains below, sequenced in a study of cytomegalovirus exposure and HLA in healthy donors (dated by TCRdb to 2015 to 2018). The library was built by means of the immunoSEQ multiplex PCR assay. For the multiplex PCR, a mixture combining 60 forward primers for TCR Vbeta segments and 13 reverse primers for TCR Jbeta segments was used. Held by TCRdb, this immuneACCESS table contains in-frame sequences only and omits some clones. Under half of the omission traces to an unresolved V gene where checked; the cause of the rest is unknown. The sample table holds 200,000 to 250,000 clones, of which over 75% were seen once. The ten largest clones take up around 0.2% of the sample. Sequencing was performed on PBMCs. These receptors originate from a girl aged 2 to 9 in good health and CMV-seronegative.

The chain employs TRBV29-1 and TRBJ2-7; perhaps TRBD2 as D (5 bases). Germline V lookup: CDR1 SQVTM, CDR2 ANQGSEA. V lost 3 bases and J lost 3, with 6 bases in between. The CDR3 extends over 11 amino acids. CDR3 sequence reads: CSVDGDYEQYF. The CDR3 nucleotides read TGCAGCGTTGACGGGGACTACGAGCAGTACTTC.

This rearrangement joins TRBV9 to TRBJ2-5, with 7 nucleotides matching TRBD1. Germline CDR1 reads SGDLS; CDR2 reads YYNGEE. This CDR3 region has 14 residues. The junction had 1 base not matched to a gene; V was cut back by 2 bases and J by 0 bases. The DNA of the CDR3 is TGTGCCAGCAGCGTGACAGGGCACCAAGAGACCCAGTACTTC. It yields the protein CASSVTGHQETQYF.